The 24 T cell receptor beta chains listed next were all sequenced from one sample in a study of blood T cells in healthy people across ages. Combining a sample-barcoded 5' primer with a J-beta primer mix, a second PCR ran for about 7 to 12 cycles. TCRdb fed the 5' RACE reads into MiXCR, producing one record per CDR3 protein. There are around 800,000 distinct CDR3 sequences in the sample; around two thirds occur only once, and 28% lies in the top ten. Sequences were obtained from blood. The source of these receptors is a man younger than 45 in good health.

This chain uses TRBV28 with TRBJ1-4; no reliable D call. Trimming shortened V by 5 bases and J by 8 bases, and 12 bases separated the two germline ends. Germline V gene sequence: CDR1 MDHEN, CDR2 SYDVKM. This CDR3 is built from 13 residues. CDR3 DNA: TGTGCCAGCAGTCCGGACCCGTGGGAAAAACTGTTTTTT. This encodes CASSPDPWEKLFF.

The chain employs TRBV20-1 and TRBJ2-5; TRBD2 matches 10 bases. Trimming took 4 bases from V and 2 from J; bases not matched to a gene: 4. The CDR3 is 14 residues long. The germline CDR1 and CDR2 sequences are DFQATT and SNEGSKA (reference sequence). CDR3 sequence: CSANRLAGQETQYF. In DNA, the CDR3 is TGCAGTGCTAACCGACTAGCGGGTCAAGAGACCCAGTACTTC.

The chain carries TRBV24-1 and TRBJ2-7; perhaps TRBD1 as D (6 bases). Trimming pared 7 bases from V and 6 bases from J, leaving 18 bases between. Germline loops: CDR1 KGHDR, CDR2 SFDVKD. The CDR3 runs to 14 residues. Written as DNA, the CDR3 is TGTGCCACCAGCCCAGGGGATACCCTACTCGAGCAGTACTTC. Its translation: CATSPGDTLLEQYF.

The chain links TRBV20-1 to TRBJ1-5, with TRBD1 as a possible D gene (6 bases). Trimming shortened V by 3 bases and J by 2 bases, and 14 bases separated the two germline ends. The CDR3 is 15 residues long. Germline CDR1 and CDR2: DFQATT and SNEGSKA (reference sequence). CDR3 DNA: TGCAGTGCTAGTGACCCAGCAGGGGGCAATCAGCCCCAGCATTTT. This sequence encodes CSASDPAGGNQPQHF.

This chain links TRBV6-1 with TRBJ2-3; no clear D gene. CDR3 length equals 11 residues. Germline assignment: CDR1 MNHNS and CDR2 SASEGT. Trimming took off 1 base at V and 6 bases at J, with 2 bases between the two ends. The CDR3 region is CASSEDDTQYF. The DNA for the CDR3 is TGTGCCAGCAGTGAAGACGATACGCAGTATTTT.

The chain joins TRBV9 to TRBJ2-7, with D unresolved. Germline V gene lookup returns CDR1 SGDLS and CDR2 YYNGEE. The CDR3 consists of 13 residues. Trimming took 4 bases from V and 3 from J, leaving 11 bases between them. The CDR3 sequence is CASSPDESYEQYF. The DNA of the CDR3 is TGTGCCAGCAGCCCGGACGAGAGCTACGAGCAGTACTTC.

The rearrangement uses TRBV7-2 and TRBJ2-3; D might be TRBD2 (6 bases). V was trimmed by 5 bases and J by 4 bases, leaving 13 bases between them. The germline CDR1 and CDR2 sequences are SGHTA and FQGNSA. This CDR3 spans 14 amino acids. The CDR3 sequence: CASSVERLADTQYF. CDR3 nucleotide sequence: TGTGCCAGCAGCGTAGAGAGACTAGCAGATACGCAGTATTTT. The variable domain in full, completed from reference TRBV7-2 and TRBJ2-3, reads GAGVSQSPSNKVTEKGKDVELRCDPISGHTALYWYRQSLGQGLEFLIYFQGNSAPDKSGLPSDRFSAERTGGSVSTLTIQRTQQEDSAVYLCASSVERLADTQYFGPGTRLTVL.

The chain employs TRBV29-1 and TRBJ2-2; D unclear. Germline V gene lookup returns CDR1 SQVTM and CDR2 ANQGSEA. Trimming removed 4 bases from V and 2 bases from J, with 20 bases in between. The CDR3 is 17 amino acids. The CDR3 protein is CSVGPRWPGPNTGELFF. CDR3 nucleotides: TGCAGCGTTGGACCAAGGTGGCCAGGCCCTAACACCGGGGAGCTGTTTTTT.

This clonotype was seen more than once but under ten times. This sequence joins TRBV7-9 and TRBJ1-4; no firm D call. Trimming left V 5 bases short and J 4 bases short, with 8 bases between. Germline V gene lookup returns CDR1 SEHNR and CDR2 FQNEAQ (reference sequence). The CDR3 consists of 13 residues. As DNA, the CDR3 is TGTGCCAGCAGCCCCGAGGTTAATGAAAAACTGTTTTTT. Amino acid sequence: CASSPEVNEKLFF.

The chain carries TRBV4-1 and TRBJ2-1; D is possibly TRBD2 (7 bases). CDR1 is MGHRA, CDR2 YSYEKL, per germline. The CDR3 is made up of 16 amino acids. The V and J ends lost 4 bases and 5 bases respectively, with 18 bases between them. The CDR3 DNA reads as TGCGCCAGCAGCCCAAGGCTACGGGGGGCAAACAATGAGCAGTTCTTC. Its translation: CASSPRLRGANNEQFF.

Here the CDR3 reads CASSEGFGETQYF. Here the CDR3 DNA reads TGTGCCAGCAGTGAGGGTTTTGGGGAGACCCAGTACTTC. This chain connects TRBV28 to TRBJ2-5; D possibly corresponds to TRBD2 (5 bases). The ends were cut back, 5 bases at V and 5 bases at J, with 12 bases in the middle. In germline, CDR1 is MDHEN, CDR2 SYDVKM. The CDR3 is 13 amino acids. Variable domain in full (rest from reference TRBV28 and TRBJ2-5): DVKVTQSSRYLVKRTGEKVFLECVQDMDHENMFWYRQDPGLGLRLIYFSYDVKMKEKGDIPEGYSVSREKKERFSLILESASTNQTSMYLCASSEGFGETQYFGPGTRLLVL.

With respect to this clonotype: An end of the junction differs from the germline gene, which may be a read error. The chain joins TRBV3-1 to TRBJ1-2; D is unclear. Germline-derived CDR1 and CDR2 are LGHDT and YNNKEL (reference sequence). This CDR3 has 17 amino acids. This chain's CDR3 is CASSQDRAGRRNYGCTF. For the CDR3, the DNA is TGTGCCAGCAGCCAAGATAGGGCAGGCCGTAGGAACTATGGCTGCACCTTC.

This clonotype was found a few times. The CDR3 is CASRTPGGNQPQHF. CDR3 coding DNA: TGTGCCAGCAGGACCCCAGGGGGGAATCAGCCCCAGCATTTT. The chain is built from TRBV2 and TRBJ1-5; TRBD1 matches 7 bases. The CDR3 length is 14 residues. V lost 6 bases and J lost 4; bases outside the gene matches: 6. Germline V gene lookup returns CDR1 SNHLY and CDR2 FYNNEI.

The chain recombines TRBV25-1 with TRBJ1-2; 7 nucleotides align to TRBD1. CDR1 is MGHDK, CDR2 SYGVNS, per germline. CDR3 length: 12 residues. The ends lost 10 bases at V and 4 bases at J; junction bases unmatched: 6. As DNA, the CDR3 is TGTGCCACCCGACAGGGAAGCTATGGCTACACCTTC. Protein product: CATRQGSYGYTF.

The chain has TRBV9 and TRBJ2-2, with 7 bases lining up with TRBD1. V lost 4 bases and J lost 4; bases outside the gene matches: 7. Germline V gene data show CDR1 as SGDLS and CDR2 as YYNGEE. There are 15 residues in the CDR3. CDR3 bases: TGTGCCAGCAGCTCCCAGACAGGGTCCACCGGGGAGCTGTTTTTT. This codes for CASSSQTGSTGELFF.

This chain joins TRBV9 and TRBJ2-1; 10 nucleotides agree with TRBD2. This CDR3 is built from 16 residues. CDR1 and CDR2 from the germline V gene are SGDLS and YYNGEE. With V trimmed by 0 bases and J by 3 bases, 3 bases remained unmatched. The CDR3 is CASSVGSGGYYNEQFF. Here the CDR3 DNA reads TGTGCCAGCAGCGTAGGTAGCGGGGGGTACTACAATGAGCAGTTCTTC.

The V and J genes are TRBV29-1 and TRBJ2-5; 11 bases are a match to TRBD1. The DNA matches TRBJ2-1 better at its end, which makes the J call doubtful. Germline CDR1 SQVTM, CDR2 ANQGSEA. The CDR3 length is 15 residues. The CDR3 DNA reads as TGCAGCGTTGATTCCTGGACAGGGGGCGGGGAGACCCAGTTCTTC. It specifies CSVDSWTGGGETQFF.

V is TRBV4-2 and J is TRBJ2-5; D gene ambiguous. The J call is in doubt because the DNA end fits TRBJ2-7 better. Germline V lookup: CDR1 LGHNA, CDR2 YNFKEQ. The CDR3 spans 14 residues. CDR3 in amino acids: CASSSQAPVDEQYF. The CDR3 coding sequence is TGTGCCAGCAGCTCTCAAGCTCCGGTCGACGAGCAGTACTTC.

The V call is TRBV7-2, the J call TRBJ2-7, with D tentatively TRBD1 (5 bases). The J call could be wrong; TRBJ2-5 is a better fit for the DNA end. Germline V CDR1 and CDR2: SGHTA, FQGNSA. The CDR3 loop spans 14 amino acids. The CDR3 coding sequence is TGTGCCAGCAGCTTAGTAAGGGGCTTGGAGACCCAGTACTTC. Protein: CASSLVRGLETQYF.

This clonotype occurred once. In DNA, the CDR3 is TGCGCCAGCAGCCAAGAGTCAAGCGTAAGCCAAGAGACCCAGTACTTC. Translated, it gives CASSQESSVSQETQYF. The rearrangement links TRBV4-3 to TRBJ2-4; D uncertain. The end of the DNA is better explained by TRBJ2-5, so the J call may be wrong. The germline V gene has CDR1 LGHNA and CDR2 YSLEER. The CDR3 runs to 16 residues.

The gene calls are TRBV7-9 and TRBJ1-1; no reliable D call. V was shortened by 4 bases and J by 3 bases, with 9 bases between the two germline ends. This CDR3 has 13 amino acids. CDR1 is SEHNR and CDR2 is FQNEAQ in the germline V gene (reference sequence). The CDR3 loop is CASSSTGYTEAFF. DNA of the CDR3: TGTGCCAGCAGCTCCACCGGGTACACTGAAGCTTTCTTT.

CDR3 residues: CASSPRQGKGTEAFF. The DNA of the CDR3 is TGCGCCAGCAGCCCACGACAGGGAAAAGGCACTGAAGCTTTCTTT. V usage is TRBV5-1 and J usage is TRBJ1-1; 7 bases agree with TRBD1. This CDR3 contains 15 residues. The trim removed 4 bases at V and 4 bases at J, leaving 10 bases unmatched. In germline, CDR1 is SGHRS, CDR2 YFSETQ.

The sample holds a few counts of this clonotype. The J gene is TRBJ2-2, the V gene TRBV18, with 8 nucleotides matching TRBD2. J lost 0 bases, V lost 0 bases, and 3 bases had no gene match. This CDR3 is 17 amino acids long. Germline assignment: CDR1 KGHSH and CDR2 LQKENI. CDR3 sequence reads: CASSPPASGPNTGELFF. The DNA of the CDR3 is TGTGCCAGCTCACCACCGGCTAGCGGGCCGAACACCGGGGAGCTGTTTTTT.

Only one count was recorded for this clonotype. The chain combines TRBV29-1 with TRBJ2-5; 11 bases line up with TRBD2. In germline, CDR1 is SQVTM, CDR2 ANQGSEA. The J segment lost 5 bases and the V segment lost 7 bases, leaving 12 bases of the junction unmatched. This CDR3 is built from 15 residues. The CDR3 is CSAERSSGGPETQYF. In DNA, the CDR3 is TGCAGCGCTGAGAGGTCTAGCGGGGGGCCGGAGACCCAGTACTTC.